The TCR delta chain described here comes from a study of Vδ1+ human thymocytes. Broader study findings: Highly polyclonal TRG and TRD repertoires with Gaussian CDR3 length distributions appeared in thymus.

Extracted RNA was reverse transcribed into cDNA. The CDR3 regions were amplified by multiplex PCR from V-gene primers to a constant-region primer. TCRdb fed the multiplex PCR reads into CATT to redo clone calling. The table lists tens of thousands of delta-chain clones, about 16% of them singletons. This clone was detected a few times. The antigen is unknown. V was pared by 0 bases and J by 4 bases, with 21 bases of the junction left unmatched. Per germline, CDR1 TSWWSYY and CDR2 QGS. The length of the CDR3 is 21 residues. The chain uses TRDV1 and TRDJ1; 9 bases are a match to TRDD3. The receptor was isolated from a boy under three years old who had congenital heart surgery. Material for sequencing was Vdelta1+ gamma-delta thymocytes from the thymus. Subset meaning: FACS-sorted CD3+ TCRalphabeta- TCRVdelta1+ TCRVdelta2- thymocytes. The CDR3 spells CALGELNWWGRTGGLDDKLIF. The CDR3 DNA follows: TGTGCTCTTGGGGAACTTAATTGGTGGGGTCGTACTGGGGGACTTGACGATAAACTCATCTTT.